Shown below are 2 T cell receptor beta chains from a single sample sequenced in a study of T cell repertoires in cytomegalovirus infection. TCRdb re-analysed the reads in MiXCR, keeping a single row per CDR3 protein. The sample contains about 310,000 distinct CDR3 sequences, about 17% of which appear only once. Sequenced input: PBMCs. These receptors were taken from a human donor in good health (CMV status not recorded). Some clones in this sample may be carry-over from other donors' samples.

The genes are TRBV18 and TRBJ2-1, with 7 positions matching TRBD1. V lost 6 bases and J lost 5; bases outside the gene matches: 4. CDR1 is KGHSH and CDR2 is LQKENI in the germline V gene. The CDR3 is made up of 13 amino acids. The CDR3 spells CASSTGTDNEQFF. In DNA form, the CDR3 reads TGTGCCAGCTCGACCGGGACAGACAATGAGCAGTTCTTC.

CDR3 amino acids: CSATRGKGNTIYF. Written as DNA, the CDR3 is TGCAGTGCTACTAGGGGAAAGGGAAACACCATATATTTT. The rearrangement joins TRBV20-1 to TRBJ1-3; a weak D match, TRBD1 (5 bases). V was clipped by 4 bases and J by 4 bases, with 11 bases between them. Germline lookup yields CDR1 DFQATT and CDR2 SNEGSKA (reference sequence). The CDR3 length is 13 residues.